The 29 T cell receptor beta chains given below trace back to one sample, sequenced in a study of chemoradiotherapy in HPV16-positive cancers. The method was immunoSEQ multiplex PCR; TCRdb's version includes in-frame clones alone and lacks a portion of them. The table has fewer than 30,000 clones, roughly 95% seen once. Sample acquisition took place from a patient who underwent chemoradiotherapy. The source is a human donor with HPV-associated anogenital cancer.

The V and J genes are TRBV6-1 and TRBJ2-2; 7 bases are a match to TRBD1. In germline, CDR1 is MNHNS, CDR2 SASEGT. The CDR3 sequence is 15 residues long. Losses at the gene ends were 6 bases for V and 2 bases for J; bases not matched to a gene: 6. CDR3 loop: CASSYDRVNTGELFF. The CDR3, as DNA: TGTGCCAGCAGCTACGACAGGGTTAACACCGGGGAGCTGTTTTTT.

The rearrangement joins TRBV6-6 to TRBJ2-1; TRBD2 agrees at 15 bases. CDR1 MNHNY and CDR2 SVGAGI come from the germline V gene (reference sequence). The CDR3 length is 15 residues. Germline trimming cut 6 bases from V and 13 bases from J; bases unmatched to any gene: 10. The CDR3 DNA reads TGTGCCAGCAGCCCTGGACTAGCGGGAGGGGGAGAACAGTTCTTC. Translation: CASSPGLAGGGEQFF.

The chain links TRBV11-2 to TRBJ2-1, with D perhaps matching TRBD2 (7 bases). The germline V gene encodes CDR1 SGHAT and CDR2 FQNNGV. The CDR3 runs 20 residues. V dropped 0 bases and J dropped 0 bases, with 21 bases sitting between them. The CDR3 DNA reads as TGTGCCAGCAGCTTAGACGGTTACGGGGGGCCGACGAGCTCCTACAATGAGCAGTTCTTC. This encodes CASSLDGYGGPTSSYNEQFF.

The V call is TRBV5-1, the J call TRBJ2-7, with 12 bases matching TRBD2. The CDR3 totals 15 residues. The junction had 3 bases not matched to a gene; V was cut back by 0 bases and J by 5 bases. CDR1 is SGHRS and CDR2 is YFSETQ in the germline V gene. CDR3 residues: CASSLGLAGAHEQYF. The CDR3 coding sequence is TGCGCCAGCAGCTTGGGACTAGCGGGGGCCCACGAGCAGTACTTC.

V is TRBV7-9 and J is TRBJ2-5; weak D call: TRBD2 (6 bases). This CDR3 has 13 amino acids. Trimming stripped 4 bases from V and 5 bases from J, with 11 bases between. CDR1 is SEHNR and CDR2 is FQNEAQ in the germline V gene (reference sequence). CDR3 sequence: CASSSGGSETQYF. As DNA, the CDR3 is TGTGCCAGCAGCTCCGGGGGAAGCGAGACCCAGTACTTC.

The chain has TRBV5-4 and TRBJ2-7; D is perhaps TRBD1 (5 bases). This CDR3 has 14 residues. Trimming removed 0 bases at V and 6 bases at J, with 13 bases between. CDR1 is SGHNT and CDR2 is YYREEE in the germline V gene (reference sequence). In DNA form, the CDR3 reads TGTGCCAGCAGCTTGGGTATTGGGGCTGGCGAGCAGTACTTC. Protein product: CASSLGIGAGEQYF.

V and J are TRBV18 and TRBJ1-6; 7 nucleotides agree with TRBD1. V was pared by 6 bases and J by 10 bases, with 9 bases of the junction left unmatched. The CDR3 loop spans 14 amino acids. The germline gives CDR1 KGHSH, CDR2 LQKENI. The DNA for the CDR3 is TGTGCCAGCTCGGGGGACAGTCAGGGGTCACCCCTCCACTTT. It yields the protein CASSGDSQGSPLHF.

The rearrangement joins TRBV19 to TRBJ2-1, with TRBD1 matching 9 bases. This CDR3 spans 15 amino acids. Germline V gene sequence: CDR1 LNHDA, CDR2 SQIVND (reference sequence). The junction had 5 bases not matched to a gene; V was cut back by 4 bases and J by 4 bases. The chain's CDR3 is CASSTTGGGYNEQFF. The CDR3 nucleotides read TGTGCCAGTAGTACAACAGGGGGCGGGTACAATGAGCAGTTCTTC.

The rearrangement joins TRBV28 to TRBJ1-2; D is unresolved. Germline V lookup: CDR1 MDHEN, CDR2 SYDVKM. The CDR3 is 14 amino acids. Trimming pared 3 bases from V and 0 bases from J, leaving 8 bases between. The CDR3 coding sequence is TGTGCCAGCAGTTTGCCCACCACTAACTATGGCTACACCTTC. Amino acid sequence: CASSLPTTNYGYTF.

The chain combines TRBV5-1 with TRBJ2-3; 9 bases match TRBD2. In germline, CDR1 is SGHRS, CDR2 YFSETQ. Trimming cost V 6 bases and J 3 bases; bases outside gene matches: 23. This CDR3 is built from 20 residues. CDR3 sequence reads: CASTFEGFGAGGPRTDTQYF. In DNA, the CDR3 is TGCGCCAGCACCTTTGAGGGGTTCGGTGCGGGAGGGCCACGGACAGATACGCAGTATTTT.

The CDR3 loop is CASSVSGGNYGYTF. Written as DNA, the CDR3 is TGTGCCAGCAGCGTATCCGGAGGGAACTATGGCTACACCTTC. This chain joins TRBV9 and TRBJ1-2; no definite D call. V lost 1 base to trimming and J lost 2 bases, with 9 bases between them. CDR1 SGDLS and CDR2 YYNGEE come from the germline V gene. The CDR3 is made up of 14 amino acids.

The chain is built from TRBV19 and TRBJ1-2; the D gene is possibly TRBD1 (5 bases). The CDR3 sequence is 12 residues long. Trimming pared 5 bases from V and 4 bases from J, leaving 8 bases between. Germline assignment: CDR1 LNHDA and CDR2 SQIVND (reference sequence). CDR3 sequence: CASSPGRYGYTF. CDR3 nucleotides: TGTGCCAGTAGTCCAGGGCGCTATGGCTACACCTTC.

The chain recombines TRBV6-6 with TRBJ1-1, with a possible D match to TRBD1 (6 bases). The CDR3 runs to 14 residues. Per the germline V gene, CDR1 is MNHNY and CDR2 is SVGAGI (reference sequence). Trimming removed 10 bases at V and 0 bases at J, with 15 bases between. The CDR3 spells CATKQGPLNTEAFF. In DNA form, the CDR3 reads TGTGCCACCAAACAGGGACCTTTGAACACTGAAGCTTTCTTT.

The genes are TRBV29-1 and TRBJ2-7; 7 nucleotides align to TRBD1. Germline assignment: CDR1 SQVTM and CDR2 ANQGSEA. The CDR3 length is 15 residues. Trimming at V came to 6 bases and at J to 2 bases, leaving 13 bases not matched to a gene. CDR3 bases: TGCAGCGTCACGCTTTCAGGGGGATTGCCCTACGAGCAGTACTTC. It translates to CSVTLSGGLPYEQYF.

This clone is a singleton in its sample. In DNA, the CDR3 is TGTGCCAGCAGCCAAGGGGGAAGGGCTGAAGCTTTCTTT. Translating gives CASSQGGRAEAFF. V gene TRBV4-2 combines with J gene TRBJ1-1; D is unresolved. V shed 1 base and J shed 6 bases, with 9 bases lying between them. Per the germline V gene, CDR1 is LGHNA and CDR2 is YNFKEQ. CDR3 size: 13 residues.

The CDR3 loop is CASSLENGLDYEQYF. The CDR3 region has the DNA TGTGCCAGCAGCTTGGAAAACGGACTTGACTACGAGCAGTACTTC. This chain links TRBV5-4 with TRBJ2-7; D perhaps matches TRBD2 (5 bases). V lost 0 bases and J 3 bases, leaving 13 bases between the germline ends. The germline V gene encodes CDR1 SGHNT and CDR2 YYREEE (reference sequence). The CDR3 runs 15 residues.

The genes are TRBV5-1 and TRBJ1-4; TRBD1 matches at 10 bases. The CDR3 spans 15 residues. Germline lookup yields CDR1 SGHRS and CDR2 YFSETQ. V shed 4 bases and J 5 bases; nucleotides not matched to a gene: 5. CDR3: CASSPWGQGNEKLFF. DNA for the CDR3: TGCGCCAGCAGCCCTTGGGGACAGGGGAATGAAAAACTGTTTTTT.

This chain joins TRBV4-2 and TRBJ1-5, with TRBD1 matching over 9 bases. Germline V gene data show CDR1 as LGHNA and CDR2 as YNFKEQ. This CDR3 region has 17 residues. Germline trimming cut 0 bases from V and 0 bases from J; bases unmatched to any gene: 3. The CDR3 DNA sequence: TGTGCCAGCAGCCAAGAGGGGACAGGGTATAGCAATCAGCCCCAGCATTTT. It is translated as CASSQEGTGYSNQPQHF.

The rearrangement links TRBV19 to TRBJ1-1; the D gene is possibly TRBD1 (6 bases). V lost 2 bases to trimming and J lost 5 bases, with 12 bases between them. CDR3 size: 14 residues. In germline, CDR1 is LNHDA, CDR2 SQIVND (reference sequence). CDR3 in DNA: TGTGCCAGTAGTATACAGGGGCCGGCAACTGAAGCTTTCTTT. It is translated as CASSIQGPATEAFF.

The CDR3 DNA is TGTGCCAGCAGCTTAGGGGGGACAGTCAATGAAAAACTGTTTTTT. It encodes CASSLGGTVNEKLFF. The rearrangement joins TRBV7-9 to TRBJ1-4; 7 bases agree with TRBD1. The V gene end was trimmed by 1 base and the J gene end by 5 bases; junction bases not matched to a gene: 4. Germline V CDR1 and CDR2: SEHNR, FQNEAQ (reference sequence). The length of the CDR3 is 15 residues.

V is TRBV5-4 and J is TRBJ2-7, with 8 nucleotides matching TRBD1. This CDR3 contains 16 residues. Germline V gene sequence: CDR1 SGHNT, CDR2 YYREEE (reference sequence). V lost 4 bases, J lost 3 bases, and 12 bases stayed unmatched. CDR3 loop: CASSPSVRQGSYEQYF. The DNA of the CDR3 is TGTGCCAGCAGCCCAAGTGTTAGACAGGGGAGCTACGAGCAGTACTTC.

The CDR3, as DNA: TGTGCCAGCAGCCCGCAGGGAGCCACAGATACGCAGTATTTT. Translating gives CASSPQGATDTQYF. The chain joins TRBV9 to TRBJ2-3, with D tentatively TRBD1 or TRBD2 (5 bases each). Germline V CDR1 and CDR2: SGDLS, YYNGEE. This CDR3 spans 14 amino acids. Trimming removed 4 bases from V and 2 bases from J, with 11 bases in between.

This chain links TRBV6-6 with TRBJ1-2; D perhaps matches TRBD1 (6 bases). This CDR3 comprises 16 residues. Trimming took off 4 bases at V and 7 bases at J, with 22 bases between the two ends. Germline V lookup: CDR1 MNHNY, CDR2 SVGAGI (reference sequence). The CDR3 is CASSLGQSLLHGGYTF. The CDR3 nucleotides read TGTGCCAGCAGTTTAGGACAGTCCCTTCTCCATGGTGGCTACACCTTC.

The gene calls are TRBV6-5 and TRBJ1-2; the D gene is possibly TRBD1 (5 bases). The CDR3 consists of 14 residues. CDR1 and CDR2 from the germline V gene are MNHEY and SVGAGI. Trimming removed 7 bases at V and 7 bases at J, with 19 bases between. CDR3 region: CASTGGGRWRGYTF. CDR3 in DNA: TGTGCCAGCACTGGTGGGGGTAGGTGGCGTGGCTACACCTTC.

V usage is TRBV5-6 and J usage is TRBJ1-1, with unresolved D. The CDR3 loop spans 11 amino acids. The V end was cut by 2 bases, the J end by 6 bases, with 5 bases between. Germline CDR1 is SGHDT and CDR2 is YYEEEE. CDR3 sequence (DNA): TGTGCCAGCAGCTTAATGGCTGAAGCTTTCTTT. Its protein is CASSLMAEAFF.

V gene TRBV9 combines with J gene TRBJ2-7, with 9 bases matching TRBD1. The CDR3 extends over 15 amino acids. With V trimmed by 0 bases and J by 4 bases, 5 bases remained unmatched. Germline assignment: CDR1 SGDLS and CDR2 YYNGEE. The CDR3 loop reads CASSVAGQGLYEQYF. CDR3 bases: TGTGCCAGCAGCGTAGCGGGACAGGGACTATACGAGCAGTACTTC.

A single count supports this clone. V usage is TRBV6-1 and J usage is TRBJ2-7; possibly TRBD2 for D (6 bases). This CDR3 region has 14 residues. From germline, CDR1 is MNHNS and CDR2 SASEGT. V gave up 4 bases and J gave up 1 base, with 11 bases separating them. The CDR3 reads CASSGLGGSYEQYF. The CDR3 DNA reads TGTGCCAGCAGTGGCCTTGGGGGGTCCTACGAGCAGTACTTC.

This sequence joins TRBV28 and TRBJ2-1; 7 bases map to TRBD2. The CDR3 loop spans 15 amino acids. Germline CDR1 MDHEN, CDR2 SYDVKM. Unmatched junction bases numbered 12, after V lost 6 bases and J lost 7 bases. The CDR3 loop is CASSQAGGITNEQFF. In nucleotides, the CDR3 is TGTGCCAGCAGCCAAGCCGGGGGGATTACAAATGAGCAGTTCTTC.

This chain links TRBV7-3 with TRBJ2-5; TRBD2 aligns across 12 bases. The length of the CDR3 is 15 residues. Unmatched junction bases numbered 3, after V lost 2 bases and J lost 5 bases. The germline gives CDR1 SGHTA, CDR2 FQGTGA. The CDR3, as DNA: TGTGCCAGCAGCTTAGGTCTAGCGGGGGGGGAGACCCAGTACTTC. Its protein is CASSLGLAGGETQYF. Variable domain in full (rest from reference TRBV7-3 and TRBJ2-5): GAGVSQTPSNKVTEKGKYVELRCDPISGHTALYWYRQSLGQGPEFLIYFQGTGAADDSGLPNDRFFAVRPEGSVSTLKIQRTERGDSAVYLCASSLGLAGGETQYFGPGTRLLVL.